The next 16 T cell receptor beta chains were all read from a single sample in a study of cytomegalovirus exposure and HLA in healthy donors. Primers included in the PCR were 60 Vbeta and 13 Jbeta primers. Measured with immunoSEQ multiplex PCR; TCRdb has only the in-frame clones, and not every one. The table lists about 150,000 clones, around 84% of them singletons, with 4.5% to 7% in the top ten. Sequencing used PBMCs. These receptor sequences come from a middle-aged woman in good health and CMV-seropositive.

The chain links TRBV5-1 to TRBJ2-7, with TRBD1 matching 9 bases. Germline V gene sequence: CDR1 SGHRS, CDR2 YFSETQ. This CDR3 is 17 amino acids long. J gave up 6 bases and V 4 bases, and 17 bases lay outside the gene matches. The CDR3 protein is CASSITLSGTGTGEQYF. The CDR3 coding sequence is TGCGCCAGCAGCATCACCCTCTCCGGGACAGGGACCGGCGAGCAGTACTTC.

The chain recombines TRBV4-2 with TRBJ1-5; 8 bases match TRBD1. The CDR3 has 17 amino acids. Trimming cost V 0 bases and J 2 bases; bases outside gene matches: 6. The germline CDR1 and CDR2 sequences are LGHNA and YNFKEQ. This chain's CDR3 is CASSQDRGQGGNQPQHF. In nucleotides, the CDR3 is TGTGCCAGCAGCCAAGATCGAGGACAGGGTGGCAATCAGCCCCAGCATTTT.

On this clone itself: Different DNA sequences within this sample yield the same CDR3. This CDR3 reads CASSSRSRTSGRNNEQFF. DNA of the CDR3: TGCGCCAGCAGCTCCCGTTCGCGGACTAGCGGGAGGAACAATGAGCAGTTCTTC. The rearrangement joins TRBV5-1 to TRBJ2-1; TRBD2 agrees at 14 bases. With 3 bases clipped from V and 5 bases from J, the junction kept 10 bases outside the gene matches. CDR3 length: 18 amino acids. The germline gives CDR1 SGHRS, CDR2 YFSETQ.

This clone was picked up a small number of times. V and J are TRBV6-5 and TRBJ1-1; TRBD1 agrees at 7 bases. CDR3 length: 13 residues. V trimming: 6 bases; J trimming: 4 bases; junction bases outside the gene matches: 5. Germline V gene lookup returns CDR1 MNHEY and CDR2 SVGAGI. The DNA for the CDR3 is TGTGCCAGCAGGACAGGGTTAGTCACTGAAGCTTTCTTT. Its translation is CASRTGLVTEAFF.

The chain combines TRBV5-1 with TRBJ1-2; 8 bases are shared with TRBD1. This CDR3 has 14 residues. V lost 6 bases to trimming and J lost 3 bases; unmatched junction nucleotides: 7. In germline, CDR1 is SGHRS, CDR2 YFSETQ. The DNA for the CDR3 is TGCGCCAGCACCCCGACAGGGGATTACTATGGCTACACCTTC. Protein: CASTPTGDYYGYTF.

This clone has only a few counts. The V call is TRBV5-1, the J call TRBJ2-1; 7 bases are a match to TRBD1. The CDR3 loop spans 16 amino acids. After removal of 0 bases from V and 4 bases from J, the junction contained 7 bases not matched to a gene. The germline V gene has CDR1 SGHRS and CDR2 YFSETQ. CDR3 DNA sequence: TGCGCCAGCAGCTTGGAGGGGCGGACAGGATACAATGAGCAGTTCTTC. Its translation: CASSLEGRTGYNEQFF.

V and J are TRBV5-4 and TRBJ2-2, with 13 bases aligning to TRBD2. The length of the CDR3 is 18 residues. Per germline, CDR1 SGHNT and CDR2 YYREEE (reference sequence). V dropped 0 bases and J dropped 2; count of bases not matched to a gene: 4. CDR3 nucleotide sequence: TGTGCCAGCAGCTTGGGGGGACTAGCGGGACTTAACACCGGGGAGCTGTTTTTT. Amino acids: CASSLGGLAGLNTGELFF.

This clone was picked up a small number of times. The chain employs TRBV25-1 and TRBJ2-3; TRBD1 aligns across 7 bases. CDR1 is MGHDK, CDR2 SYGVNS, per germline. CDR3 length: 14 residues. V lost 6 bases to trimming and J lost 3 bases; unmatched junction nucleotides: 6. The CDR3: CASSTGVGTDTQYF. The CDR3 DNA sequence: TGTGCCAGCAGCACAGGGGTAGGGACAGATACGCAGTATTTT.

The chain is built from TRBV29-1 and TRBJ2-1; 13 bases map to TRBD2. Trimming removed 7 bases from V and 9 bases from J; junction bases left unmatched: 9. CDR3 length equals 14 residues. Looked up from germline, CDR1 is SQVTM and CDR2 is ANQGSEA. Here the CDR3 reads CSATGLAGVVEQFF. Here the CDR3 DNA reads TGCAGCGCTACCGGACTAGCGGGAGTTGTTGAGCAGTTCTTC.

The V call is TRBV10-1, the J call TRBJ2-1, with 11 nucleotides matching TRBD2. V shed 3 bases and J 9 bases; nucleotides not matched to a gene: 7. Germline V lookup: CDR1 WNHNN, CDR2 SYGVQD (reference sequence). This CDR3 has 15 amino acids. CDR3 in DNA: TGCGCCAGCAGTGACTCCCTAGCGGGAGGAAGTGAGCAGTTCTTC. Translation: CASSDSLAGGSEQFF.

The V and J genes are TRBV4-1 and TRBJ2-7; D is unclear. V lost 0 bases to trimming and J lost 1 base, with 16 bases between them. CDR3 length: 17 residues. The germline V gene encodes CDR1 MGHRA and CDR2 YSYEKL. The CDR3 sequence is CASSQDPSSTESYEQYF. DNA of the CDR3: TGCGCCAGCAGCCAAGATCCCTCCTCCACTGAGTCCTACGAGCAGTACTTC.

CDR3 nucleotides: TGTGCCAGTGCTACCAGGGAATCCGATGGCTACACCTTC. Translating gives CASATRESDGYTF. The V and J genes are TRBV2 and TRBJ1-2; D may be TRBD1 (5 bases). Trimming shortened V by 9 bases and J by 6 bases, and 17 bases separated the two germline ends. CDR3 length: 13 amino acids. Germline CDR1 and CDR2: SNHLY and FYNNEI.

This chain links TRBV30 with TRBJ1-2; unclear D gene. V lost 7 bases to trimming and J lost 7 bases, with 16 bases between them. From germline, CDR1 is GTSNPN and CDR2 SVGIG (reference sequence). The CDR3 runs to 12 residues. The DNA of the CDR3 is TGTGCCTTGGAGGCTGGATGGCCTGGCTACACCTTC. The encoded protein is CALEAGWPGYTF.

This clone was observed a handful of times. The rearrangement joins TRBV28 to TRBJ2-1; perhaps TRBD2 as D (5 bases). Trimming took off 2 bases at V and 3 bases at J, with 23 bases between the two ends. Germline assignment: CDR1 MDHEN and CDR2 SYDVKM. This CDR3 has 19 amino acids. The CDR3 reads CASSLPRAANPQIYNEQFF. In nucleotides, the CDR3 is TGTGCCAGCAGTTTACCCCGAGCGGCCAATCCCCAGATCTACAATGAGCAGTTCTTC.

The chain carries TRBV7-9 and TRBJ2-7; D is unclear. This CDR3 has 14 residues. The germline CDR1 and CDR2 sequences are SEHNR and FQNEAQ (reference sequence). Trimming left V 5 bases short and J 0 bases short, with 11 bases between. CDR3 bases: TGTGCCAGCAGCCCCGAAGACATCTCCTACGAGCAGTACTTC. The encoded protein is CASSPEDISYEQYF.

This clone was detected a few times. The CDR3 DNA reads TGCGCCAGCAGCTTGACAGCGGCCGGGGCCAACGTCCTGACTTTC. Its translation: CASSLTAAGANVLTF. This chain links TRBV5-1 with TRBJ2-6, with D tentatively TRBD2 (5 bases). Trimming shortened V by 1 base and J by 4 bases, and 9 bases separated the two germline ends. CDR3 length: 15 amino acids. The germline gives CDR1 SGHRS, CDR2 YFSETQ. Full variable domain (rest looked up from reference TRBV5-1 and TRBJ2-6): KAGVTQTPRYLIKTRGQQVTLSCSPISGHRSVSWYQQTPGQGLQFLFEYFSETQRNKGNFPGRFSGRQFSNSRSEMNVSTLELGDSALYLCASSLTAAGANVLTFGAGSRLTVL.